The source of this T cell receptor (beta chain) is a study of OX40 agonist ivuxolimab in advanced cancers. Study background: Ivuxolimab, an agonist antibody against OX40 (CD134), was given to patients. Ivuxolimab doses were 0.01, 0.1, 0.3, 1.5, 3 or 10 mg/kg every 2 weeks. Regarding the study as a whole: CD4+ and CD8+ T cells in blood underwent clonal expansion by week 6 at 0.1 to 3.0 mg/kg.

This CDR3 has 13 residues. Per germline, CDR1 SGHTA and CDR2 FQGNSA. V lost 7 bases and J 2 bases, leaving 12 bases between the germline ends. Comments on this clone: Its antigen is still unknown.

Peripheral blood came from all dose cohorts at three timepoints. The table came from immunoSEQ multiplex PCR; TCRdb's copy has only in-frame clones and leaves some out. The sample lists roughly 10,000 clones, about nine tenths occurring once. The rearrangement links TRBV7-2 to TRBJ2-7; D remains ambiguous. The TCR sequence derives from an adult with an advanced solid tumor such as melanoma, head and neck, liver or kidney cancer. Sequencing used CD4+ or CD8+ T cells sorted from blood, obtained in a trial of the OX40 agonist ivuxolimab. The CDR3, as DNA: TGTGCCAGCACCCCCTCGCCAGCCTACGAGCAGTACTTC. Amino acid sequence: CASTPSPAYEQYF.